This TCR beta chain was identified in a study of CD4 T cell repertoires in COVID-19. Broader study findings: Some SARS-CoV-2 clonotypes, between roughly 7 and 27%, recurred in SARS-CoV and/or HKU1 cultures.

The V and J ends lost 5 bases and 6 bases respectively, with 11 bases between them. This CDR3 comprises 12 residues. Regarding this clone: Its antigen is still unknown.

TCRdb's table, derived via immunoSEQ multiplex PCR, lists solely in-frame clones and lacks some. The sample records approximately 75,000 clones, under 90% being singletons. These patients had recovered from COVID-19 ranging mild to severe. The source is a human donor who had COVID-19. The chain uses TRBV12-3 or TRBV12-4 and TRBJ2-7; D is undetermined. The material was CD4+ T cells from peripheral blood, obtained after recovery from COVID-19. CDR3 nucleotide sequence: TGTGCCAGCAGTCCACCCTTGGGCGAGCAGTACTTC. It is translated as CASSPPLGEQYF.